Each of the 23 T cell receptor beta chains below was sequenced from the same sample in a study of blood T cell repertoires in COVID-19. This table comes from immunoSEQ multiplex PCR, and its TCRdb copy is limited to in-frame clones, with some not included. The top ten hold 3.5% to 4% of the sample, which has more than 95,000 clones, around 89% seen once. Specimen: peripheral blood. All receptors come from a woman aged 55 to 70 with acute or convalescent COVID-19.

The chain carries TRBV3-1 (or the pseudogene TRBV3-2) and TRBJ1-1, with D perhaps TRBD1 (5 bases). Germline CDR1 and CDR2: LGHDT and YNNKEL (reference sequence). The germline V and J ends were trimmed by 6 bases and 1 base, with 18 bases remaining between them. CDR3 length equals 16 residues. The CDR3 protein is CASSPWGGITNTEAFF. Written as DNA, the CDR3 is TGTGCCAGCAGTCCCTGGGGGGGGATCACGAACACTGAAGCTTTCTTT.

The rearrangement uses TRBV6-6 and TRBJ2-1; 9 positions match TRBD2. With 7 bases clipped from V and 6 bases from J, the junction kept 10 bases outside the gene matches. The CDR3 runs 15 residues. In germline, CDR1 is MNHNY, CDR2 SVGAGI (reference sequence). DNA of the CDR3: TGTGCCAGCACGACTAGCGGATATCTATTCAATGAGCAGTTCTTC. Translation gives CASTTSGYLFNEQFF.

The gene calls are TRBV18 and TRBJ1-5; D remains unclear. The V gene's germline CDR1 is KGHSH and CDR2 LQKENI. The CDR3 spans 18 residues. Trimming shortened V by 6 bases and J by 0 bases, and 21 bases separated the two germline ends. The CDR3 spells CASSSVPGSAYSNQPQHF. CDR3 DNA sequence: TGTGCCAGCTCCTCGGTCCCCGGGTCGGCCTATAGCAATCAGCCCCAGCATTTT.

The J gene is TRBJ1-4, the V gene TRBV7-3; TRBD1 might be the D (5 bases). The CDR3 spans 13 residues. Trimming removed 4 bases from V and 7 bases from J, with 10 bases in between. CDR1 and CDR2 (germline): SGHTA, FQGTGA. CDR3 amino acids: CASSSTVGEKLFF. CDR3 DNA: TGTGCCAGCAGCTCGACAGTGGGTGAAAAACTGTTTTTT.

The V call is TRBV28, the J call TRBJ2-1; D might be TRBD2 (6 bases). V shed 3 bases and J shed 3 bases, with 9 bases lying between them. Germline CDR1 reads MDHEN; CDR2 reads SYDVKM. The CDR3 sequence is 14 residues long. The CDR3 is CASSFRGIYNEQFF. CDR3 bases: TGTGCCAGCAGTTTTCGGGGGATCTACAATGAGCAGTTCTTC.

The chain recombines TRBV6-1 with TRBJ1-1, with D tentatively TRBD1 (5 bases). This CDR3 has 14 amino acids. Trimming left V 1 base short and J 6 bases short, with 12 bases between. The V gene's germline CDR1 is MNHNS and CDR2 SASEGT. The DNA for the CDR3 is TGTGCCAGCAGTGAAGATACAGAGACAGCTGAAGCTTTCTTT. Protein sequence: CASSEDTETAEAFF.

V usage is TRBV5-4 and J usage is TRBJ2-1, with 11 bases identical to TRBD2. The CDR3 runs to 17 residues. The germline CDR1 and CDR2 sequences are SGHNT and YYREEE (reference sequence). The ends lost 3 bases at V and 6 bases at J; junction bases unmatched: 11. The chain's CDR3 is CASSSSFGLAGFNEQFF. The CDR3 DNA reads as TGTGCCAGCAGCTCATCCTTCGGACTAGCGGGCTTCAATGAGCAGTTCTTC.

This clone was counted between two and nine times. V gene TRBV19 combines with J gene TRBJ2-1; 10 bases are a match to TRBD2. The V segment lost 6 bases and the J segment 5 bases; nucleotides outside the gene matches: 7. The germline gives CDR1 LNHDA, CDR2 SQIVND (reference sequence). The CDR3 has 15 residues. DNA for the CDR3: TGTGCCAGTAGACCGGGACTAGCGCGACACAATGAGCAGTTCTTC. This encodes CASRPGLARHNEQFF.

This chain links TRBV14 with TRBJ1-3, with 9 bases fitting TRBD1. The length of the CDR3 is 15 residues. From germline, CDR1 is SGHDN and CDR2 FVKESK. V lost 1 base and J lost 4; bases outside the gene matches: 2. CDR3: CASSQGQGDGNTIYF. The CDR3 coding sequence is TGTGCCAGCAGCCAAGGACAGGGGGACGGAAACACCATATATTTT.

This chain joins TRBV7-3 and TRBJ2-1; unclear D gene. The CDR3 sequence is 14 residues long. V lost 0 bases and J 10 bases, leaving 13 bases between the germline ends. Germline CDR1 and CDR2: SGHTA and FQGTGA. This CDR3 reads CASSLTPASQEQFF. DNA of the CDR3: TGTGCCAGCAGCTTAACCCCGGCTAGTCAAGAGCAGTTCTTC.

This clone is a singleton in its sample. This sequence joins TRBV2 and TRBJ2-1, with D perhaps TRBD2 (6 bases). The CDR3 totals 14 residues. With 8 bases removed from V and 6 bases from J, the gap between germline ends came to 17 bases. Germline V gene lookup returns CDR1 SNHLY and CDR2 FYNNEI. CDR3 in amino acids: CASRVREVPNEQFF. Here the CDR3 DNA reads TGTGCCAGCCGAGTCAGGGAGGTCCCCAATGAGCAGTTCTTC.

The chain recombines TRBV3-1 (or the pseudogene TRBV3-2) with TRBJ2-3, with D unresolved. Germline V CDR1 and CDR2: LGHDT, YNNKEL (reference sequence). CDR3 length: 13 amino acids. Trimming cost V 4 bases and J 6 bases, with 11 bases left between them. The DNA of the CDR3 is TGTGCCAGCAGCCGCGAGAGATGGGATACGCAGTATTTT. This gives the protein CASSRERWDTQYF.

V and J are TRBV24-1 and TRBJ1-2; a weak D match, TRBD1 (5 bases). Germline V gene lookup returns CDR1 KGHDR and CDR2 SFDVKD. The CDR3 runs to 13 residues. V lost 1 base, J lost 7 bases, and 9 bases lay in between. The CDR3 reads CATSDFREAGYTF. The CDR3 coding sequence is TGTGCCACCAGTGATTTCAGGGAGGCTGGCTACACCTTC.

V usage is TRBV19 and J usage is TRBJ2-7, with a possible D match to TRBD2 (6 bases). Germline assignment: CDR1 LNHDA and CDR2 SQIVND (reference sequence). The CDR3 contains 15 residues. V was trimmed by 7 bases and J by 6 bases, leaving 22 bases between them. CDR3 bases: TGTGCCAGTACCCATACCTCTTTGGGGGGAACCGAGCAGTACTTC. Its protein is CASTHTSLGGTEQYF.

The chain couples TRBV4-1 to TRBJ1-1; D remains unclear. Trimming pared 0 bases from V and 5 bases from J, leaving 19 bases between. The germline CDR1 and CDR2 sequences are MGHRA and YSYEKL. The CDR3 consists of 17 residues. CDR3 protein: CASSQDGWTPRGTEAFF. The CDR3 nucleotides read TGCGCCAGCAGCCAAGATGGGTGGACCCCAAGAGGGACTGAAGCTTTCTTT.

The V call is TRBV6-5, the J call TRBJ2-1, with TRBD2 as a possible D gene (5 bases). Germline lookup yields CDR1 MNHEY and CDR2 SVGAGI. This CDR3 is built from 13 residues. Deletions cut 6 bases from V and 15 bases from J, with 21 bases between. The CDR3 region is CASRLPGGGGMFF. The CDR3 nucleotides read TGTGCCAGCAGGCTCCCGGGTGGTGGAGGAATGTTCTTC.

The CDR3 coding sequence is TGTGCCAGCAGTAACAGGGGGCGAGGCTACACCTTC. Its protein product is CASSNRGRGYTF. The J gene is TRBJ1-2, the V gene TRBV6-5; 9 bases fit TRBD1. The CDR3 totals 12 residues. Trimming removed 5 bases from V and 8 bases from J; junction bases left unmatched: 3. The V gene's germline CDR1 is MNHEY and CDR2 SVGAGI.

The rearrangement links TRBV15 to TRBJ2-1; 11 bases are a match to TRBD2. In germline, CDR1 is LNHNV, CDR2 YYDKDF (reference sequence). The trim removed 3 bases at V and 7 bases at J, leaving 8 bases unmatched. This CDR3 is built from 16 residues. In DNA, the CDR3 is TGTGCCACCAGCAGCGTAGCGGGAGGGCCTAGGAATGAGCAGTTCTTC. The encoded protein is CATSSVAGGPRNEQFF.

DNA of the CDR3: TGCGCCAGCAGCCCGGGGACAGGGGATTACTATGGCTACACCTTC. It translates to CASSPGTGDYYGYTF. The J gene is TRBJ1-2, the V gene TRBV5-1; 10 bases match TRBD1. Germline CDR1 SGHRS, CDR2 YFSETQ. The CDR3 totals 15 residues. The J segment lost 3 bases and the V segment lost 4 bases, leaving 6 bases of the junction unmatched.

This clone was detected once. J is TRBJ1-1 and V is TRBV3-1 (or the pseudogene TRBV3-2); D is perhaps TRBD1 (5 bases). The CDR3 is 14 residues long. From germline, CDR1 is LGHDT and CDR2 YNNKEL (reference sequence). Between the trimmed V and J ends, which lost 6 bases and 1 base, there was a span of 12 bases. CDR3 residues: CASSLGHTNTEAFF. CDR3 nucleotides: TGTGCCAGCAGTCTCGGACACACGAACACTGAAGCTTTCTTT.

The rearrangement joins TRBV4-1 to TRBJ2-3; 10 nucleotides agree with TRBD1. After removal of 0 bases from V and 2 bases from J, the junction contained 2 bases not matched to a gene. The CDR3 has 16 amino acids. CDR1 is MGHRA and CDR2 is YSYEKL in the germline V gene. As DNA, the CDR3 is TGCGCCAGCAGCCAAGAGACAGGGGGCCACACAGATACGCAGTATTTT. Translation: CASSQETGGHTDTQYF.

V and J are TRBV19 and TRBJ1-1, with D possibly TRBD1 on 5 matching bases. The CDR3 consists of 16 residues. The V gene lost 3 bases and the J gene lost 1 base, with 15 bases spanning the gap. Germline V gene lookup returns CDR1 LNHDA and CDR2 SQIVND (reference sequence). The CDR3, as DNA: TGTGCCAGTAGTATTCACGCAGGGAATCGGAACACTGAAGCTTTCTTT. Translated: CASSIHAGNRNTEAFF.

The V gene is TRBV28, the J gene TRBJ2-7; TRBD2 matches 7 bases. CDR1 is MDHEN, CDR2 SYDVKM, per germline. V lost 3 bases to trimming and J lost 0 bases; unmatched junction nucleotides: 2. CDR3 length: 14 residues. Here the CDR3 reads CASSFGGSSYEQYF. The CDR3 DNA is TGTGCCAGCAGTTTCGGCGGGAGCTCCTACGAGCAGTACTTC. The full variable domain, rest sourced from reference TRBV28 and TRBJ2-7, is DVKVTQSSRYLVKRTGEKVFLECVQDMDHENMFWYRQDPGLGLRLIYFSYDVKMKEKGDIPEGYSVSREKKERFSLILESASTNQTSMYLCASSFGGSSYEQYFGPGTRLTVT.